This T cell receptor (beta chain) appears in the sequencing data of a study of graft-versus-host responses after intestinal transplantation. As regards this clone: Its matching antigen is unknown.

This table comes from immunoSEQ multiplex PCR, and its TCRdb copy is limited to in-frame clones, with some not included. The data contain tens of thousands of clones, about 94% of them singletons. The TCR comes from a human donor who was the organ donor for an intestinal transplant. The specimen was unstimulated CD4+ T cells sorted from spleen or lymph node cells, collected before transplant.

The CDR3 region is CASSFLLAGGRSGELFF. The CDR3 DNA follows: TGTGCCAGCAGTTTCCTTCTAGCGGGGGGACGGTCCGGGGAGCTGTTTTTT. The gene calls are TRBV7-9 and TRBJ2-2; 11 positions match TRBD2. The CDR3 spans 17 residues. Looked up from germline, CDR1 is SEHNR and CDR2 is FQNEAQ (reference sequence). The J segment lost 6 bases and the V segment lost 6 bases, leaving 12 bases of the junction unmatched.